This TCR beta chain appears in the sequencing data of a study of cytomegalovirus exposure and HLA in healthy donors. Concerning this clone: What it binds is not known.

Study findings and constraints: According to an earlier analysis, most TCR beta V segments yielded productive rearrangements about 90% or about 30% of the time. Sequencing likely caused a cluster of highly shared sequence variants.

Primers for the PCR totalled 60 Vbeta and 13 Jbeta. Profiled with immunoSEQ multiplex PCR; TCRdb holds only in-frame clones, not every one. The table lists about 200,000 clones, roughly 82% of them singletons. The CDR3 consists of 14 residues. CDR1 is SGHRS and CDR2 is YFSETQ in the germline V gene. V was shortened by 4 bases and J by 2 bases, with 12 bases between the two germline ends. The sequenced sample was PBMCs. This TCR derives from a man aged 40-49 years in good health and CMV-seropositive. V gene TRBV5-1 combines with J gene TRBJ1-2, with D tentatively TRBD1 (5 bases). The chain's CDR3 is CASSPEQGNYGYTF. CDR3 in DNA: TGCGCCAGCAGCCCGGAGCAGGGAAACTATGGCTACACCTTC.